A selection of T cell receptor beta chains follows, all from one sample in a study of cytomegalovirus exposure and HLA in healthy donors. Data came from immunoSEQ multiplex PCR; TCRdb stores just in-frame clones and leaves some out. This table has 90,000 to 150,000 clones, roughly four fifths appearing once. The material sequenced was PBMCs. The receptors originated from a woman aged 25-40 years in good health and CMV-seropositive. Each CDR3 is given with its conserved first and last residue. Each record gives: D gene, J gene, clone size, V gene, CDR3 protein, CDR3 DNA. A D gene is named only where the DNA matches it firmly. Only some rows state a clone size, as once, few, many or a class for expanded clones.

>TRBD1|TRBJ2-3|NA|TRBV28
CASREDRGAYTQYF
TGTGCCAGCAGAGAGGACAGGGGGGCATATACGCAGTATTTT
>TRBD1|TRBJ1-4|NA|TRBV6-4
CANSGDRGLEKLFF
TGTGCCAACAGCGGGGACAGGGGACTTGAAAAACTGTTTTTT
>TRBD2|TRBJ2-2|NA|TRBV5-1
CASSFLAGDTTGELFF
TGCGCCAGCAGCTTCCTAGCGGGGGACACCACCGGGGAGCTGTTTTTT
>TRBD1|TRBJ1-2|NA|TRBV4-2
CASSQSGTGDGYTF
TGTGCCAGCAGCCAATCTGGGACAGGGGATGGCTACACCTTC
>TRBD2|TRBJ2-2|NA|TRBV4-2
CASSQYGSSGGTGELFF
TGTGCCAGCAGCCAATATGGCTCTAGCGGGGGCACCGGGGAGCTGTTTTTT
>NA|TRBJ1-1|NA|TRBV5-4
CASSQDTGGTEAFF
TGTGCCAGCAGCCAAGATACGGGGGGTACTGAAGCTTTCTTT
>TRBD2|TRBJ2-2|few|TRBV28
CASWEGGNTGELFF
TGTGCCAGCTGGGAGGGTGGGAACACCGGGGAGCTGTTTTTT
>TRBD1|TRBJ2-7|NA|TRBV6-1
CASRTGGTYEQYF
TGTGCCAGCAGGACAGGGGGCACCTACGAGCAGTACTTC
>TRBD1|TRBJ2-7|few|TRBV29-1
CSVFRQGDYEQYF
TGCAGCGTATTTCGACAGGGAGATTACGAGCAGTACTTC
>NA|TRBJ2-7|NA|TRBV18
CASSQTWGDEQYF
TGTGCCAGCTCACAAACCTGGGGGGACGAGCAGTACTTC
>TRBD1|TRBJ1-2|NA|TRBV4-2
CASSQEGDSHGYTF
TGTGCCAGCAGCCAAGAAGGGGACAGCCATGGCTACACCTTC
>TRBD1|TRBJ1-2|few|TRBV13
CASSLGTGVYGYTF
TGTGCCAGCAGCTTAGGGACAGGGGTCTATGGCTACACCTTC
>TRBD1|TRBJ1-1|NA|TRBV18
CASSPNLGQENTEAFF
TGTGCCAGCTCACCGAACCTGGGACAGGAGAACACTGAAGCTTTCTTT
>NA|TRBJ1-5|NA|TRBV5-6
CASSPGYSNQPQHF
TGTGCCAGCAGCCCAGGGTATAGCAATCAGCCCCAGCATTTT
>NA|TRBJ2-4|NA|TRBV4-3
CASSHGTLAKNIQYF
TGCGCCAGCAGCCACGGGACACTTGCCAAAAACATTCAGTACTTC
>NA|TRBJ1-2|few|TRBV7-2
CASSHPGYGYTF
TGTGCCAGCAGCCACCCAGGGTATGGCTACACCTTC
>NA|TRBJ2-5|NA|TRBV6-1
CASSEVGGETQYF
TGTGCCAGCAGCGAGGTCGGCGGAGAGACCCAGTACTTC
>NA|TRBJ1-2|few|TRBV4-3
CASSQSGGPYGYTF
TGCGCCAGCAGCCAATCGGGGGGGCCCTATGGCTACACCTTC
>NA|TRBJ2-3|NA|TRBV4-3
CASSQTGWGTTDTQYF
TGCGCCAGCAGCCAAACCGGGTGGGGGACAACGGATACGCAGTATTTT
>TRBD1|TRBJ1-3|NA|TRBV30
CACRQGATGNTIYF
TGTGCCTGTCGACAGGGGGCGACAGGAAACACCATATATTTT
>NA|TRBJ1-4|once|TRBV29-1
CSVQRVLANEKLFF
TGCAGCGTCCAGAGGGTTCTAGCGAATGAAAAACTGTTTTTT
>NA|TRBJ1-2|once|TRBV6-1
CASSPGWQALGGYTF
TGTGCCAGCAGCCCGGGATGGCAGGCCCTGGGGGGCTACACCTTC
>TRBD2|TRBJ2-3|once|TRBV4-2
CASSQGAGGRDTQYF
TGTGCCAGCAGCCAAGGAGCGGGGGGCAGGGATACGCAGTATTTT
>TRBD1|TRBJ2-7|NA|TRBV11-1
CASSSLDRGVYEQYF
TGTGCCAGCAGCTCCCTGGACAGGGGGGTCTACGAGCAGTACTTC
>NA|TRBJ2-2|NA|TRBV2
CASSPQGSGELFF
TGTGCCAGCAGCCCACAGGGTTCCGGGGAGCTGTTTTTT
>TRBD2|TRBJ2-7|once|TRBV5-1
CASSPANSGGNEQYF
TGCGCCAGCAGCCCGGCGAATAGCGGGGGTAACGAGCAGTACTTC
>TRBD2|TRBJ2-1|NA|TRBV4-3
CASSQSGGPYNEQFF
TGCGCCAGCAGCCAATCGGGGGGGCCCTACAATGAGCAGTTCTTC
>TRBD1|TRBJ1-2|once|TRBV30
CAWSPHALQGSGYTF
TGTGCCTGGAGTCCCCATGCCCTACAGGGGTCGGGCTACACCTTC
>TRBD2|TRBJ2-7|NA|TRBV7-9
CASSPRGGEIYEQYF
TGTGCCAGCAGCCCCCGGGGGGGGGAGATTTACGAGCAGTACTTC
>TRBD1|TRBJ2-7|few|TRBV6-5
CASSYEQGAREQYF
TGTGCCAGCAGTTACGAACAGGGGGCGCGGGAGCAGTACTTC
>TRBD1|TRBJ1-1|NA|TRBV6-5
CASSLRGTENTEAFF
TGTGCCAGCAGTCTCAGGGGGACAGAGAACACTGAAGCTTTCTTT
>TRBD1|TRBJ1-2|few|TRBV6-5
CASRPTGAAGYGYTF
TGTGCCAGCAGACCGACAGGGGCGGCTGGGTATGGCTACACCTTC
>TRBD1|TRBJ2-7|NA|TRBV5-1
CASSWGVSRQGLKSSYEQYF
TGCGCCAGCAGCTGGGGAGTCTCGCGACAGGGGCTTAAGAGCTCCTACGAGCAGTACTTC
>NA|TRBJ2-1|once|TRBV11-2
CASSLDDPGVTRDEQFF
TGTGCCAGCAGCTTAGATGACCCAGGGGTAACGAGGGATGAGCAGTTCTTC
>NA|TRBJ2-5|NA|TRBV10-2
CASRSPSLQETQYF
TGCGCCAGCAGGTCCCCTAGCCTACAAGAGACCCAGTACTTC
>NA|TRBJ2-1|once|TRBV5-4
CASSFRGASYNEQFF
TGTGCCAGCAGCTTCCGGGGGGCGTCCTACAATGAGCAGTTCTTC
>TRBD1|TRBJ2-7|NA|TRBV5-1
CASSLGTTGAPYEQYF
TGCGCCAGCAGCCTAGGAACGACAGGGGCCCCCTACGAGCAGTACTTC
>NA|TRBJ1-2|NA|TRBV4-2
CASSPTMSRTPTYGYTF
TGTGCCAGCAGCCCCACGATGTCTCGAACGCCTACCTATGGCTACACCTTC
>NA|TRBJ2-1|NA|TRBV2
CASSDIGVSSYNEQLF
TGTGCCAGCAGTGACATCGGGGTTAGCTCCTACAATGAGCAGCTCTTC
>NA|TRBJ2-5|NA|TRBV4-1
CASSLRAQAGETQYF
TGCGCCAGCAGCCTGAGGGCCCAGGCGGGAGAGACCCAGTACTTC
>TRBD2|TRBJ2-5|NA|TRBV7-9
CASSSVRGGPGETQYF
TGTGCCAGCAGCTCGGTCCGGGGGGGCCCTGGAGAGACCCAGTACTTC
>NA|TRBJ1-4|few|TRBV5-3
CARSFSAGANEKLFF
TGTGCCAGAAGCTTCTCTGCGGGTGCTAATGAAAAACTGTTTTTT
>NA|TRBJ2-3|NA|TRBV9
CASSRDSSTDTQYF
TGTGCCAGCAGCAGGGACTCCAGCACAGATACGCAGTATTTT
>NA|TRBJ2-7|NA|TRBV2
CASDSESSYEQYF
TGTGCCAGCGACAGCGAAAGCTCCTACGAGCAGTACTTC
>NA|TRBJ1-1|NA|TRBV7-6
CASSLARGTEAFF
TGTGCCAGCAGCTTAGCGCGGGGGACTGAAGCTTTCTTT
>NA|TRBJ2-5|once|TRBV4-3
CASSQANRGTQYF
TGCGCCAGCAGCCAAGCGAACCGGGGGACCCAGTACTTC
>NA|TRBJ1-1|NA|TRBV4-2
CASSQDVYGNTEAFF
TGTGCCAGCAGCCAAGATGTGTACGGGAACACTGAAGCTTTCTTT
>TRBD2|TRBJ2-7|NA|TRBV30
CACAASGFPYEQYF
TGTGCTTGCGCGGCTAGCGGATTCCCCTACGAGCAGTACTTC
>NA|TRBJ1-6|NA|TRBV9
CASSVRWSGFRTIKAANSPLHF
TGTGCCAGCAGCGTCAGGTGGTCGGGATTTCGTACCATAAAGGCAGCTAATTCACCCCTCCACTTT
>NA|TRBJ2-6|NA|TRBV4-3
CASSQELTLSSGANVLTF
TGCGCCAGCAGCCAAGAACTTACCCTCTCCTCTGGGGCCAACGTCCTGACTTTC
>TRBD1|TRBJ2-7|once|TRBV5-1
CASSRDSLRQGYGEQYF
TGCGCCAGCAGCCGGGACAGTCTTCGACAGGGGTACGGCGAGCAGTACTTC